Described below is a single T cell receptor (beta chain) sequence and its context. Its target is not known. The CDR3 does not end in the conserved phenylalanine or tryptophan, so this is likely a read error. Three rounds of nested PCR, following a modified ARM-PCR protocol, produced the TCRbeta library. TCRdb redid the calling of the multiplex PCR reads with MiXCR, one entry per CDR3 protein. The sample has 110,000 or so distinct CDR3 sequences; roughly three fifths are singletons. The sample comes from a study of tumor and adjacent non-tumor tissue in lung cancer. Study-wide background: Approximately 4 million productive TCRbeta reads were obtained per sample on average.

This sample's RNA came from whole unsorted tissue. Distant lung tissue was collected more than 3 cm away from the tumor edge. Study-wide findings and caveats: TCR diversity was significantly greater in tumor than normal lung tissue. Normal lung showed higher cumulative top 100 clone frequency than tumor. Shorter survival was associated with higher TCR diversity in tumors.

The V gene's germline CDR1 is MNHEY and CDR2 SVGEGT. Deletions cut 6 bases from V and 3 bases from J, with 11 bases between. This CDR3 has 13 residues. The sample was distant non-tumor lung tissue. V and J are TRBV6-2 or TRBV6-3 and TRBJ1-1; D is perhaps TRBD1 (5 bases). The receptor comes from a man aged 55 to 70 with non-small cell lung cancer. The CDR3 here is CASRWGPHTEAFS. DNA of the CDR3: TGTGCCAGCAGATGGGGACCGCACACTGAAGCTTTCTCT.